This is a list of T cell receptor beta chains from one sample in a study of spatial heterogeneity in lung cancer. TCRdb itself ran the 5' RACE reads through MiXCR, one entry per CDR3 protein. Among 42,000 or so distinct CDR3 sequences, about 10% were seen once, and the ten largest hold more than 15%. The sequencing here drew on PBMCs, taken at follow-up. Every receptor here comes from a female donor with early-stage non-small cell lung cancer. Both conserved end residues are part of each CDR3. Each record gives: D gene, clone size, J gene, V gene, CDR3 protein, CDR3 DNA. A D gene is named only where the DNA matches it firmly. The size field is filled for only some rows; it gives once, few, many or a size class.

TRBD2 - TRBJ2-3 TRBV4-2 CASSHGLAGRYTDTQYF TGTGCCAGCAGCCACGGACTAGCGGGGCGCTACACAGATACGCAGTATTTT
TRBD2 few TRBJ2-1 TRBV20-1 CSARSGGSGNEQFF TGCAGTGCTAGATCTGGAGGTAGCGGGAATGAGCAGTTCTTC
TRBD1 many TRBJ2-2 TRBV2 CASSQDRGPGELFF TGTGCCAGCAGTCAGGACAGGGGACCCGGGGAGCTGTTTTTT
TRBD1 many TRBJ2-7 TRBV20-1 CSAQRGTGRYEQYF TGCAGTGCTCAACGTGGGACAGGAAGATACGAGCAGTACTTC
- many TRBJ2-1 TRBV20-1 CSALSRAGDEQFF TGCAGTGCTCTCTCCCGGGCTGGCGATGAGCAGTTCTTC
- - TRBJ2-1 TRBV28 CASSLSGGNEQFF TGTGCCAGCAGTTTATCCGGGGGAAATGAGCAGTTCTTC
- many TRBJ1-2 TRBV3-1 CASSHDSNYGYTF TGTGCCAGCAGCCACGACAGCAACTATGGCTACACCTTC
TRBD2 few TRBJ2-3 TRBV5-1 CASSIPRTSGGADTQYF TGCGCCAGCAGCATCCCCCGGACTAGCGGGGGAGCAGATACGCAGTATTTT
- few TRBJ2-1 TRBV7-9 CASSPTRYEQFF TGTGCCAGCAGCCCAACTCGTTATGAGCAGTTCTTC
- few TRBJ1-1 TRBV5-6 CASSLVNRETEAFF TGTGCCAGCAGCTTGGTCAACAGGGAAACTGAAGCTTTCTTT
- few TRBJ2-7 TRBV15 CATSRVSSGEQYF TGTGCCACCAGCAGAGTATCGTCGGGCGAGCAGTACTTC
TRBD1 few TRBJ1-4 TRBV7-2 CASSLRGTGGEKLFF TGTGCCAGCAGCCTCCGGGGGACAGGGGGTGAAAAACTGTTTTTT
- - TRBJ2-3 TRBV20-1 CSANALGGGVTDTQYF TGCAGTGCTAACGCCCTAGGAGGGGGGGTCACAGATACGCAGTATTTT
- many TRBJ1-6 TRBV7-2 CASSPQGTFSPLHF TGTGCCAGCAGCCCCCAGGGGACCTTCTCACCCCTCCACTTT
- many TRBJ2-3 TRBV7-3 CASSLGIAPTDTQYF TGTGCCAGCAGCTTAGGGATAGCCCCCACAGATACGCAGTATTTT
- - TRBJ2-1 TRBV15 CATSPRGDKWDEQFF TGTGCCACCAGCCCCAGGGGCGATAAGTGGGATGAGCAGTTCTTC
TRBD1 few TRBJ1-6 TRBV7-6 CASSSISGQARSNSPLHF TGTGCCAGCAGCTCGATTTCGGGACAGGCCCGGAGCAATTCACCCCTCCACTTT
- many TRBJ1-2 TRBV7-3 CASSSGPNYGYTF TGTGCCAGCAGCTCCGGACCAAACTATGGCTACACCTTC
- few TRBJ2-3 TRBV5-1 CASSLEAGHTDTQYF TGCGCCAGCAGCTTGGAGGCAGGGCACACAGATACGCAGTATTTT
- few TRBJ2-1 TRBV5-6 CASSFGYNEQFF TGTGCCAGCAGCTTTGGGTACAATGAGCAGTTCTTC
- few TRBJ1-2 TRBV9 CASSGFTGKKLNYGYTF TGTGCCAGCAGCGGATTCACCGGAAAAAAACTAAACTATGGCTACACCTTC
TRBD1 many TRBJ2-5 TRBV11-2 CASTRTGNQETQYF TGTGCCAGCACCCGGACAGGGAACCAAGAGACCCAGTACTTC
- - TRBJ2-7 TRBV2 CASSVLGLTPTYEQYF TGTGCCAGCAGTGTCCTGGGACTTACTCCAACCTACGAGCAGTACTTC
TRBD2 few TRBJ2-7 TRBV5-1 CASSLNSGLVTGEQYF TGCGCCAGCAGTCTAAACTCCGGACTAGTCACGGGAGAGCAGTACTTC
- - TRBJ1-1 TRBV15 CATSRTTENEAFF TGTGCCACCAGCAGAACGACCGAAAATGAAGCTTTCTTT
- many TRBJ2-2 TRBV2 CASSDRRNTGELFF TGTGCCAGCAGTGACAGGAGAAACACCGGGGAGCTGTTTTTT
TRBD1 - TRBJ1-2 TRBV7-9 CASSPGTGRYGYTF TGTGCCAGCAGCCCGGGGACAGGGCGGTATGGCTACACCTTC
- few TRBJ2-3 TRBV20-1 CSARRSSTDTQYF TGCAGTGCTAGACGGTCCTCCACAGATACGCAGTATTTT
- many TRBJ2-3 TRBV2 CASSSSWTQAGNPTQYF TGTGCCAGCAGTTCTTCTTGGACTCAAGCGGGCAACCCTACGCAGTATTTT
TRBD2 few TRBJ2-5 TRBV9 CASSVGAGVGETQYF TGTGCCAGCAGCGTCGGAGCGGGGGTCGGAGAGACCCAGTACTTC
TRBD2 few TRBJ2-5 TRBV5-1 CASSIGTSGGSETQYF TGCGCCAGCTCAATCGGGACTAGCGGGGGTTCAGAGACCCAGTACTTC
- many TRBJ2-2 TRBV7-3 CASSFSSGGELFF TGTGCCAGCAGCTTCTCTTCCGGCGGGGAGCTGTTTTTT
- many TRBJ2-3 TRBV5-4 CASSLQGSTDTQYF TGTGCCAGCAGCTTGCAGGGCAGCACAGATACGCAGTATTTT
- - TRBJ2-2 TRBV7-2 CASSPDYGAGELFF TGTGCCAGCAGCCCGGACTATGGGGCCGGGGAGCTGTTTTTT
- few TRBJ2-5 TRBV29-1 CSVGSQETQYF TGCAGCGTCGGGTCCCAAGAGACCCAGTACTTC
- few TRBJ1-1 TRBV29-1 CSGGGGWGMNTEAFF TGCAGCGGGGGAGGAGGCTGGGGAATGAACACTGAAGCTTTCTTT
- few TRBJ1-5 TRBV2 CASSEGLSNQPQHF TGTGCCAGCAGTGAAGGGTTAAGCAATCAGCCCCAGCATTTT
- medium-sized TRBJ1-2 TRBV20-1 CSARNRDYGYTF TGCAGTGCTAGAAACAGAGACTATGGCTACACCTTC
TRBD1 many TRBJ2-7 TRBV9 CASSTHSGTAFNEQYF TGTGCCAGCAGCACCCACTCCGGGACAGCTTTTAACGAGCAGTACTTC
- few TRBJ2-3 TRBV7-2 CASSLAFFTDTQYF TGTGCCAGCAGCTTGGCGTTTTTCACAGATACGCAGTATTTT
TRBD2 - TRBJ2-3 TRBV7-3 CASSLDGGSTDTQYF TGTGCCAGCAGCTTAGACGGGGGGAGCACAGATACGCAGTATTTT
TRBD1 many TRBJ1-4 TRBV5-4 CASSSHRDRGLSEEKLFF TGTGCCAGCAGCTCTCACCGGGACAGGGGGCTCTCGGAAGAAAAACTGTTTTTT
TRBD1 many TRBJ2-3 TRBV13 CASSTWTGEGADTQYF TGTGCCAGCAGCACCTGGACAGGGGAGGGTGCAGATACGCAGTATTTT
TRBD1 - TRBJ2-1 TRBV20-1 CSARDGRQGTYNEQFF TGCAGTGCTAGAGACGGGAGACAGGGGACGTACAATGAGCAGTTCTTC
TRBD1 many TRBJ2-5 TRBV28 CASSPLGRGQGAEETQYF TGTGCCAGCAGCCCCCTCGGAAGGGGACAGGGGGCTGAAGAGACCCAGTACTTC
TRBD1 many TRBJ2-6 TRBV27 CASTPSGTGGSGANVLTF TGTGCCAGCACCCCCTCCGGGACAGGTGGCTCTGGGGCCAACGTCCTGACTTTC
TRBD1 many TRBJ1-5 TRBV19 CASSTRGTDNQPQHF TGTGCCAGTAGTACAAGAGGGACAGACAATCAGCCCCAGCATTTT
TRBD1 many TRBJ1-1 TRBV4-2 CASSDPQGLNTEAFF TGTGCCAGCAGCGACCCACAGGGGCTGAACACTGAAGCTTTCTTT
- few TRBJ1-3 TRBV7-8 CASSLVHRGRLSGNTIYF TGTGCCAGCAGCTTAGTCCATCGTGGGCGGCTCTCTGGAAACACCATATATTTT
- medium-sized TRBJ2-4 TRBV3-1 CASSQAKNIQYF TGTGCCAGCAGCCAGGCCAAAAACATTCAGTACTTC
TRBD1 - TRBJ1-4 TRBV7-2 CASSLDGGGEVKLFF TGTGCCAGCAGCCTAGACGGAGGGGGCGAGGTTAAACTGTTTTTT
- - TRBJ1-2 TRBV2 CASSGPRTHNYGYTF TGTGCCAGCAGTGGGCCCCGGACTCATAACTATGGCTACACCTTC